The 5 T cell receptor beta chains reported below all come from one sample, sequenced in a study of T cells in Graves' hyperthyroidism and ophthalmopathy. There were TCR beta CDR3 regions amplified from RNA transcripts. First-round RT-PCR with HTBI primers amplified the TCR CDR3 region. TCRdb fed the multiplex PCR reads into MiXCR, producing one record per CDR3 protein. The table has approximately 32,000 distinct CDR3 sequences, around 48% seen once. Sequencing was done on a sample of blood. The receptors here all came from a woman aged 50 to 60 with Graves' hyperthyroidism that later progressed to Graves' ophthalmopathy.

The chain combines TRBV7-2 with TRBJ1-3; TRBD1 matches at 7 bases. Per the germline V gene, CDR1 is SGHTA and CDR2 is FQGNSA. V shed 5 bases, J shed 3 bases, and the junction held 10 bases outside the gene matches. CDR3 length equals 16 residues. The CDR3 sequence is CASSRNGTDFGNTIYF. The CDR3 bases are TGTGCCAGCAGCAGGAATGGGACAGACTTTGGAAACACCATATATTTT.

The V gene is TRBV7-9, the J gene TRBJ2-5; the D gene could be TRBD1 or TRBD2 (6 bases each). CDR1 SEHNR and CDR2 FQNEAQ come from the germline V gene (reference sequence). The V gene lost 1 base and the J gene lost 5 bases, with 23 bases spanning the gap. This CDR3 is 18 amino acids long. The CDR3 nucleotides are TGTGCCAGCAGCTTAGTCGGTTTTAGGGGGGAACACCGGGAGACCCAGTACTTC. Protein sequence: CASSLVGFRGEHRETQYF.

The rearrangement links TRBV19 to TRBJ1-1; maybe TRBD1 (5 bases). CDR3 length: 14 residues. Trimming left V 7 bases short and J 1 base short, with 13 bases between. Germline assignment: CDR1 LNHDA and CDR2 SQIVND (reference sequence). CDR3 bases: TGTGCCAGTACCGGACATAGCGGGAACACTGAAGCTTTCTTT. This codes for CASTGHSGNTEAFF.

Ten or more counts support this clonotype. The gene calls are TRBV9 and TRBJ2-6; D call uncertain. The germline V and J ends were trimmed by 0 bases and 1 base, with 5 bases remaining between them. The length of the CDR3 is 15 residues. Germline V gene data show CDR1 as SGDLS and CDR2 as YYNGEE. CDR3 bases: TGTGCCAGCAGCGTAGGGGATTCTGGGGCCAACGTCCTGACTTTC. It encodes CASSVGDSGANVLTF.

Written as DNA, the CDR3 is TGCAGTGCTAGAGGCAGGGACAGGGAACAAGAGACCCAGTACTTC. As protein: CSARGRDREQETQYF. This chain uses TRBV20-1 with TRBJ2-5, with TRBD1 matching over 9 bases. The CDR3 has 15 residues. From germline, CDR1 is DFQATT and CDR2 SNEGSKA (reference sequence). V was pared by 1 base and J by 2 bases, with 5 bases of the junction left unmatched.